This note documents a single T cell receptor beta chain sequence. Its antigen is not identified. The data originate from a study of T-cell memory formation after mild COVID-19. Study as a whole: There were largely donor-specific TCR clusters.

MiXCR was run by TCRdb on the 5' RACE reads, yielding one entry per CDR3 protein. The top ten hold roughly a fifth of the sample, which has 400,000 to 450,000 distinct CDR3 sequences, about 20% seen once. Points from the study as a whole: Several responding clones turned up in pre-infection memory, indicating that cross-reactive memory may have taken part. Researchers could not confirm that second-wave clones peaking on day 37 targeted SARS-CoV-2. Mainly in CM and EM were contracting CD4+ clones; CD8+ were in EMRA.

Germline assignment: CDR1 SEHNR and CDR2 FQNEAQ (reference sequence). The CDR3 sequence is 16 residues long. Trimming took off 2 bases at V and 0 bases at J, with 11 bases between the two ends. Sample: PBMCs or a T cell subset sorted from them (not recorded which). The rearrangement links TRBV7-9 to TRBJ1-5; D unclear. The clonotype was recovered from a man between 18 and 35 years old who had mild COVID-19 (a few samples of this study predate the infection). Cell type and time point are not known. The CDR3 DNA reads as TGTGCCAGCAGCTTATGGAGAGGAGCTAGCAATCAGCCCCAGCATTTT. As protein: CASSLWRGASNQPQHF.